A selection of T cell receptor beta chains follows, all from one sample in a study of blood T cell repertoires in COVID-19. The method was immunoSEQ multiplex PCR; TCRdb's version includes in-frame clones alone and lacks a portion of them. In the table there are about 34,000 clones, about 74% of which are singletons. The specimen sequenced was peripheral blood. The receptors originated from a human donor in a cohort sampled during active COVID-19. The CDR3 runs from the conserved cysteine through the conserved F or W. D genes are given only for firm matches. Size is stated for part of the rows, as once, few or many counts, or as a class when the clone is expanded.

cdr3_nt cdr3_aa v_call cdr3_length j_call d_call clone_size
TGTGCCAGCAGCGTAGGACAGGGAGGCGGCGAGCAGTACTTC CASSVGQGGGEQYF TRBV9 14 TRBJ2-7 NA NA
TGTGCCAGCAGCTGGGCCACCTACGAGCAGTACTTC CASSWATYEQYF TRBV2 12 TRBJ2-7 NA NA
TGTGCCAGCAGCGCTGCGGGACTAGCGGGATTAAATGAGCAGTTCTTC CASSAAGLAGLNEQFF TRBV28 16 TRBJ2-1 TRBD2 NA
TGTGCCAGCAGCAGCCTAACAGGGGTCGATGGAGAGACCCAGTACTTC CASSSLTGVDGETQYF TRBV7-8 16 TRBJ2-5 TRBD1 NA
TGCGCCAGCAGCTACAGGGTTGCCGGGGAGCTGTTTTTT CASSYRVAGELFF TRBV5-1 13 TRBJ2-2 NA NA
TGTGCCAGCAGATTGGGACTAACCTTCACAGATACGCAGTATTTT CASRLGLTFTDTQYF TRBV27 15 TRBJ2-3 TRBD2 NA
TGTGCCAGCAGCTTAGTCTTAGGACAAGGCGAGCAGTACTTC CASSLVLGQGEQYF TRBV7-9 14 TRBJ2-7 NA NA
TGTGCCAGCAGTTACCCCCTGTGGGGGGGGACCGGGGAGCTGTTTTTT CASSYPLWGGTGELFF TRBV6-5 16 TRBJ2-2 TRBD2 NA
TGTGCCAGCAGCTTGCGCCGGACAACTCCTTATGGCTACACCTTC CASSLRRTTPYGYTF TRBV5-6 15 TRBJ1-2 NA NA
TGTGCCAGCAGTAGACTAAGCGGGGATCTCTACAATGAGCAGTTCTTC CASSRLSGDLYNEQFF TRBV28 16 TRBJ2-1 TRBD2 NA
TGTGCCAGCAGTTTATCTGTTGGGCAGGGGGAGAACAATGAGCAGTTCTTC CASSLSVGQGENNEQFF TRBV28 17 TRBJ2-1 TRBD1 NA
TGCGCCAGCAGCCAAGCAGGGGGAGTAAATGAAAAACTGTTTTTT CASSQAGGVNEKLFF TRBV4-1 15 TRBJ1-4 TRBD1 NA
TGTGCCAGCAGTGAAGCGCCGGCTAGCGGACAAGAGACCCAGTACTTC CASSEAPASGQETQYF TRBV6-1 16 TRBJ2-5 TRBD2 NA
TGTGCCAGCAGCCCTGGACAGGGACAAGAGACCCAGTACTTC CASSPGQGQETQYF TRBV6-2/TRBV6-3 14 TRBJ2-5 TRBD1 once
TGTGCCAGCAGCAGTTGGGACAGGGATTTCTACGAGCAGTACTTC CASSSWDRDFYEQYF TRBV6-5 15 TRBJ2-7 TRBD1 NA
TGTGCCAGCAGCTTGGGGGACAGGGGATCCTACGAGCAGTACTTC CASSLGDRGSYEQYF TRBV5-4 15 TRBJ2-7 TRBD1 NA
TGTGCCAGTAGTATCGGGAGGTACTATGGCTACACCTTC CASSIGRYYGYTF TRBV19 13 TRBJ1-2 NA once
TGTGCCAGAAGCAGGCGGGAAAGGTGTTTCCAGCAGTACTTC CARSRRERCFQQYF TRBV7-5 14 TRBJ2-7 NA NA
TGTGCCAGCAGCCAAGATTACTGGGGGACTAGCACAGATACGCAGTATTTT CASSQDYWGTSTDTQYF TRBV3-1/TRBV3-2 17 TRBJ2-3 NA NA
TGCGCCAGCAGTGAGGGGTTAGCGGAGGCTCCCGGGAAGTACTTC CASSEGLAEAPGKYF TRBV10-1 15 TRBJ2-7 NA once
TGTGCCAGCAGCCCGACAGGGGCGAACGGGGAGCTGTTTTTT CASSPTGANGELFF TRBV5-6 14 TRBJ2-2 TRBD1 many
TGTGCCAGTAGTAAGCCTAGGGGACTAGCGGGAGGCAATGAGCAGTTCTTC CASSKPRGLAGGNEQFF TRBV19 17 TRBJ2-1 TRBD2 NA
TGTGCCAGTAGTATTCGTGAGGCGGTTTATGGCTACACCTTC CASSIREAVYGYTF TRBV19 14 TRBJ1-2 NA NA
TGTGCCAGCAGCCCCCTAACAGGCCGCGACACCGGGGAGCTGTTTTTT CASSPLTGRDTGELFF TRBV5-4 16 TRBJ2-2 NA once
TGTGCCACCGGCACTAAGAACCGCTACGAGCAGTACTTC CATGTKNRYEQYF TRBV7-9 13 TRBJ2-7 NA NA
TGTGCCACCAGCAGGCCCGGGACAGGGACATATGGCTACACCTTC CATSRPGTGTYGYTF TRBV15 15 TRBJ1-2 TRBD1 NA
TGTGCCAGCAGCCCAGCTAGCGGGAGGGCCCTCGAGCAGTACTTC CASSPASGRALEQYF TRBV27 15 TRBJ2-7 TRBD2 few
TGTGCCAGCAGCTTAGTGCGCGGGGGGGCCTACAATGAGCAGTTCTTC CASSLVRGGAYNEQFF TRBV11-2 16 TRBJ2-1 TRBD2 NA
TGTGCCAGCAGCATTGGAAGTGGGACAGTGATTAACTATGGCTACACCTTC CASSIGSGTVINYGYTF TRBV21-1 17 TRBJ1-2 NA NA
TGTGCCAGCAGTTTAAGGTTCGGGGCGGCGGGGGGGCGCACAGATACGCAGTATTTT CASSLRFGAAGGRTDTQYF TRBV27 19 TRBJ2-3 TRBD2 NA
TGTGCCAGCAGCTTCACAGGGCGCACAGATACGCAGTATTTT CASSFTGRTDTQYF TRBV7-3 14 TRBJ2-3 NA NA
TGTGCCAGCAGGGTCGGACAGGGGTACGAGCAGTACTTC CASRVGQGYEQYF TRBV28 13 TRBJ2-7 TRBD1 NA